This T cell receptor (beta chain) came from a study of Ad26.COV2.S vaccination and SARS-CoV-2 variants. This CDR3 has 12 amino acids. In germline, CDR1 is SGHTA, CDR2 FQGNSA. Trimming shortened V by 2 bases and J by 7 bases, and 6 bases separated the two germline ends. Only in-frame clones appear in the TCRdb table, and some are missing; sequencing was by immunoSEQ multiplex PCR. The data show roughly 300,000 clones, 85% to 90% seen once. The sample's treatment: over 15 received Ad26.COV2.S at low or high dose, single or two shots; about five received placebo; per-sample allocation not given. Day 63 following the first vaccine or placebo injection was when the samples were taken.

The rearrangement joins TRBV7-2 to TRBJ2-1; D is unresolved. This specimen was peripheral blood, taken in a trial of Ad26.COV2.S vaccine versus placebo. This receptor was identified in a person aged 18-65 years who received the Ad26.COV2.S COVID-19 vaccine or a placebo. For the CDR3, the DNA is TGTGCCAGCAGCTTAATGCGAAATGAGCAGTTCTTC. Amino acids: CASSLMRNEQFF. Based on the CDR3 plus reference TRBV7-2 and TRBJ2-1, the full variable domain is GAGVSQSPSNKVTEKGKDVELRCDPISGHTALYWYRQSLGQGLEFLIYFQGNSAPDKSGLPSDRFSAERTGGSVSTLTIQRTQQEDSAVYLCASSLMRNEQFFGPGTRLTVL.